Listed below are T cell receptor beta chains from one sample, sequenced in a study of cytotoxic CD8 clonotypes in ibrutinib-treated CLL. Libraries were prepared by immunoSEQ multiplex PCR; TCRdb keeps only in-frame clonotypes and omits some of them. The top ten clones hold around 15% of a sample with more than 150,000 clones, 55% to 85% of them seen once. The starting material was PBMCs, obtained after 24 months of ibrutinib treatment. The receptors originated from a human donor with chronic lymphocytic leukemia. The CDR3 runs from the conserved cysteine through the conserved F or W. Each record gives: D gene, V gene, J gene, clone size, CDR3 protein, CDR3 DNA. The D gene is left open where the match is weak. Expanded clones get a size class; other rows say once, few or many, or leave the size out.

>TRBD1|TRBV19|TRBJ1-2|few
CASSMSGTGVNDGYTF
TGTGCCAGTAGTATGTCAGGAACAGGGGTCAACGATGGCTACACCTTC
>TRBD2|TRBV27|TRBJ2-2|NA
CASRVPAGGNTGELFF
TGTGCCAGCAGGGTACCAGCGGGAGGGAACACCGGGGAGCTGTTTTTT
>TRBD2|TRBV14|TRBJ2-7|NA
CASSQLAESYEQYF
TGTGCCAGCAGCCAACTAGCGGAGTCCTACGAGCAGTACTTC
>NA|TRBV10-1|TRBJ1-1|NA
CASSEPGRGTEAFF
TGCGCCAGCAGTGAACCCGGGCGTGGAACTGAAGCTTTCTTT
>TRBD2|TRBV7-9|TRBJ2-1|NA
CAIRTSGSNEQFF
TGTGCCATAAGGACTAGCGGTAGCAATGAGCAGTTCTTC
>NA|TRBV5-6|TRBJ1-5|NA
CASSSRSNQPQHF
TGTGCCAGCAGCTCGAGAAGTAATCAGCCCCAGCATTTT
>NA|TRBV4-1|TRBJ2-7|NA
CASSQVGRGPSYEQYF
TGCGCCAGCAGCCAAGTAGGTCGTGGACCATCCTACGAGCAGTACTTC
>NA|TRBV2|TRBJ1-2|NA
CASKYAGNTF
TGTGCCAGCAAATACGCGGGGAACACCTTC
>NA|TRBV10-2|TRBJ2-7|NA
CASVDRYEQYF
TGCGCCAGCGTGGACAGATACGAGCAGTACTTC
>NA|TRBV11-2|TRBJ2-1|NA
CASSLFLVVSQSSYNEQFF
TGTGCCAGCAGCTTATTCCTGGTTGTCTCCCAGAGCTCCTACAATGAGCAGTTCTTC
>NA|TRBV27|TRBJ2-2|few
CASSLPRENGELFF
TGTGCCAGCAGTTTACCCAGGGAGAACGGGGAGCTGTTTTTT
>NA|TRBV15|TRBJ1-2|NA
CATSRQANYGYTF
TGTGCCACCAGCAGACAGGCCAACTATGGCTACACCTTC
>NA|TRBV5-1|TRBJ2-7|NA
CASSLSQGTYEQYF
TGCGCCAGCAGCTTGTCCCAGGGGACCTACGAGCAGTACTTC
>NA|TRBV7-8|TRBJ1-3|NA
CASSSGGFPGNTIYF
TGTGCCAGCAGCTCTGGAGGCTTCCCTGGAAACACCATATATTTT
>TRBD1|TRBV6-5|TRBJ2-5|NA
CASSYSPTGKETQYF
TGTGCCAGCAGTTACTCCCCGACAGGGAAAGAGACCCAGTACTTC
>NA|TRBV19|TRBJ1-2|NA
CASSIAPLAANYTF
TGTGCCAGTAGTATAGCCCCCCTTGCCGCGAACTACACCTTC
>TRBD1|TRBV5-4|TRBJ1-1|NA
CASSPPGQGQYTEAFF
TGTGCCAGCAGCCCCCCGGGACAGGGACAATACACTGAAGCTTTCTTT
>NA|TRBV12-5|TRBJ2-7|NA
CASGLAGAKYEQYF
TGTGCTAGTGGTTTGGCAGGGGCGAAATACGAGCAGTACTTC
>NA|TRBV7-6|TRBJ1-5|few
CASSQGFGVDQPQHF
TGTGCCAGCAGTCAAGGGTTCGGGGTCGATCAGCCCCAGCATTTT
>NA|TRBV19|TRBJ2-1|NA
CASSNVNEQFF
TGTGCCAGTAGTAACGTAAATGAGCAGTTCTTC
>TRBD2|TRBV7-2|TRBJ2-2|NA
CASSLDSGRAFVGELFF
TGTGCCAGCAGCTTAGATAGCGGGAGGGCCTTTGTCGGGGAGCTGTTTTTT
>NA|TRBV18|TRBJ2-7|NA
CASSGDGYEQYF
TGTGCCAGCTCGGGGGACGGATACGAGCAGTACTTC
>NA|TRBV2|TRBJ1-1|NA
CASRPGGLGGVGTEAFF
TGTGCCAGCAGACCTGGAGGGTTGGGGGGTGTTGGCACTGAAGCTTTCTTT
>TRBD2|TRBV9|TRBJ2-1|NA
CASSVAQTSVRYNEQFF
TGTGCCAGCAGCGTCGCACAGACTAGCGTCCGATACAATGAGCAGTTCTTC
>NA|TRBV27|TRBJ2-3|NA
CASSLSGYTDTQYF
TGTGCCAGCAGCCTTAGCGGATACACAGATACGCAGTATTTT
>TRBD2|TRBV2|TRBJ2-3|NA
CASSGLEGRTDTQYF
TGTGCCAGCTCCGGACTAGAGGGACGGACAGATACGCAGTATTTT
>NA|TRBV11-2|TRBJ2-7|NA
CASSSYTGDSYEQYF
TGTGCCAGCAGCTCTTACACGGGGGACTCCTACGAGCAGTACTTC
>TRBD2|TRBV6-6|TRBJ2-1|NA
CASRTGTRGNNEQFF
TGTGCCAGCAGAACCGGGACTAGGGGAAACAATGAGCAGTTCTTC
>TRBD1|TRBV6-5|TRBJ2-4|NA
CASSNRGPAKNIQYF
TGTGCCAGCAGTAACAGGGGGCCAGCCAAAAACATTCAGTACTTC
>NA|TRBV2|TRBJ2-7|NA
CASSEGGRGYEQYF
TGTGCCAGCAGTGAAGGCGGCAGGGGTTACGAGCAGTACTTC
>NA|TRBV25-1|TRBJ1-1|NA
CASSELSGTLNTEAFF
TGTGCCAGCAGTGAATTGTCCGGGACTCTGAACACTGAAGCTTTCTTT
>NA|TRBV30|TRBJ1-5|NA
CAWSVSPNNQPQHF
TGTGCCTGGAGTGTATCACCGAACAATCAGCCCCAGCATTTT
>NA|TRBV5-5|TRBJ2-7|NA
CASSVRVGPYEQYF
TGTGCCAGCAGCGTCAGAGTTGGACCCTACGAGCAGTACTTC
>NA|TRBV2|TRBJ2-7|NA
CASSRGRNYEQYF
TGTGCCAGCAGTAGGGGCAGAAACTACGAGCAGTACTTC
>NA|TRBV27|TRBJ2-2|NA
CASSYGSVYTGELFF
TGTGCCAGCAGTTATGGGAGCGTTTACACCGGGGAGCTGTTTTTT
>NA|TRBV5-1|TRBJ1-1|NA
CASSLEIGRSRNTEAFF
TGCGCCAGCAGCTTGGAAATTGGACGGAGTAGGAACACTGAAGCTTTCTTT
>TRBD2|TRBV7-6|TRBJ2-1|NA
CASSLIAGFNEQFF
TGTGCCAGCAGCTTAATAGCGGGGTTTAATGAGCAGTTCTTC
>TRBD1|TRBV5-1|TRBJ2-3|once
CASSSRQGSDTQYF
TGCGCCAGCAGCTCCCGACAGGGCTCAGATACGCAGTATTTT
>NA|TRBV19|TRBJ1-2|few
CASSIPLLGQLITINYGYTF
TGTGCCAGTAGTATCCCTCTCCTAGGACAGCTGATCACTATAAACTATGGCTACACCTTC
>NA|TRBV28|TRBJ1-1|NA
CASSLGGDTEAFF
TGTGCCAGCAGTTTGGGGGGTGACACTGAAGCTTTCTTT
>NA|TRBV4-2|TRBJ2-1|NA
CASSQDMEMNEQFF
TGTGCCAGCAGCCAAGATATGGAAATGAATGAGCAGTTCTTC
>NA|TRBV19|TRBJ1-1|few
CASSIDGTGAFF
TGTGCCAGTAGTATAGACGGGACGGGAGCTTTCTTT
>NA|TRBV28|TRBJ1-2|NA
CASSVDRTNYGYTF
TGTGCCAGCAGTGTAGACAGAACCAACTATGGCTACACCTTC
>NA|TRBV18|TRBJ2-2|NA
CASSARRDSHTGELFF
TGTGCCAGCTCTGCCCGGCGGGACAGCCACACCGGGGAGCTGTTTTTT
>NA|TRBV10-2|TRBJ1-1|NA
CASSQDDNTEAFF
TGCGCCAGCAGTCAGGATGACAACACTGAAGCTTTCTTT
>NA|TRBV7-2|TRBJ2-1|NA
CASSLIWAGGTRFF
NA
>NA|TRBV4-1|TRBJ1-2|NA
CASSPQVPAAILIF
TGCGCCAGCAGCCCCCAAGTCCCGGCAGCTATCCTCATCTTC
>NA|TRBV27|TRBJ2-7|NA
CASPGFGYEQYF
TGTGCCAGCCCTGGGTTTGGGTACGAGCAGTACTTC
>NA|TRBV6-5|TRBJ1-2|once
CASSYSWGSYGYTF
TGTGCCAGCAGTTACTCGTGGGGAAGCTATGGCTACACCTTC
>NA|TRBV7-8|TRBJ2-1|NA
CASSLARVRGYEQFF
TGTGCCAGCAGCTTAGCGAGGGTGAGGGGATATGAGCAGTTCTTC
>TRBD1|TRBV2|TRBJ1-1|NA
CASKVGTGGLAMNTEAFF
TGTGCCAGCAAAGTAGGGACAGGGGGATTGGCCATGAACACTGAAGCTTTCTTT
>NA|TRBV6-1|TRBJ1-5|few
CASKEGYQPQHF
TGTGCCAGCAAGGAGGGGTATCAGCCCCAGCATTTT
>TRBD1|TRBV19|TRBJ2-5|NA
CASSTPGQVGETQYF
TGTGCCAGTAGTACCCCTGGACAGGTTGGGGAGACCCAGTACTTC